The T cell receptor beta chain described here comes from a study of early T cells in non-severe SARS-CoV-2 infection. TCRdb reprocessed the 5' RACE reads via MiXCR and lists one record per CDR3 protein. This table has tens of thousands of distinct CDR3 sequences, approximately 12% appearing once. The table lists this clonotype with many counts. Trimming removed 4 bases from V and 0 bases from J, with 13 bases in between. CDR1 is SGHTA, CDR2 FQGNSA, per germline. The CDR3 covers 17 residues. This receptor was identified in an adult who was a healthcare worker with PCR-confirmed SARS-CoV-2 infection or an uninfected control (not recorded which). Specimen: whole blood. The genes are TRBV7-2 and TRBJ1-6; no reliable D call. CDR3 amino acids: CASSYRTYRSYNSPLHF. DNA of the CDR3: TGTGCCAGCAGCTACCGGACGTACCGCTCCTATAATTCACCCCTCCACTTT.